A single sample is the source of the 30 T cell receptor beta chains below, sequenced in a study of cytomegalovirus exposure and HLA in healthy donors. PCR used 60 Vbeta primers and 13 Jbeta primers. The assay was immunoSEQ multiplex PCR, and TCRdb's table has in-frame clones only and misses some. The sample has about 120,000 clones, about 76% seen once. Material for sequencing was PBMCs. Every receptor here comes from a woman in her 30s in good health and CMV-seronegative.

The rearrangement uses TRBV28 and TRBJ1-2; no firm D call. Trimming took off 5 bases at V and 6 bases at J, with 19 bases between the two ends. The CDR3 length is 15 residues. The germline V gene encodes CDR1 MDHEN and CDR2 SYDVKM. In nucleotides, the CDR3 is TGTGCCAGCAGTCCCCCGACACGGATGCGCAATGGCTACACCTTC. It yields the protein CASSPPTRMRNGYTF.

The rearrangement joins TRBV10-3 to TRBJ2-1; TRBD2 matches 8 bases. CDR1 is ENHRY and CDR2 is SYGVKD in the germline V gene. Trimming at V came to 4 bases and at J to 7 bases, leaving 12 bases not matched to a gene. The CDR3 totals 16 residues. CDR3 region: CAISAGTGLGMNEQFF. The DNA of the CDR3 is TGTGCCATCAGTGCCGGTACGGGACTAGGGATGAATGAGCAGTTCTTC.

The chain links TRBV6-1 to TRBJ1-2, with D perhaps matching TRBD1 (6 bases). V was pared by 5 bases and J by 8 bases, with 15 bases between. CDR1 and CDR2 from the germline V gene are MNHNS and SASEGT. The CDR3 has 13 residues. The CDR3 nucleotides read TGTGCCAGCAGTTCTACCAGGGGCGAGGGCTACACCTTC. Amino acid sequence: CASSSTRGEGYTF.

The chain uses TRBV19 and TRBJ2-1; 7 bases align to TRBD2. The CDR3 length is 17 residues. Looked up from germline, CDR1 is LNHDA and CDR2 is SQIVND (reference sequence). V gave up 2 bases and J gave up 9 bases; unmatched junction bases: 16. The CDR3 bases are TGTGCCAGTAGTATACGCCTAGCGGCGACGAGTGTCGGTGAGCAGTTCTTC. Residues: CASSIRLAATSVGEQFF.

The rearrangement links TRBV20-1 to TRBJ2-5; TRBD1 is a possible D gene (5 bases). The J call may be incorrect, as the DNA end agrees better with TRBJ2-7. In germline, CDR1 is DFQATT, CDR2 SNEGSKA (reference sequence). The CDR3 has 11 residues. The CDR3 nucleotides read TGCAGTGCTATCCTAGGGGTCGAGCAGTACTTC. Translating gives CSAILGVEQYF.

The genes are TRBV10-3 and TRBJ1-1; weak D call: TRBD1 (6 bases). The CDR3 runs 15 residues. Germline V CDR1 and CDR2: ENHRY, SYGVKD. Trimming shortened V by 6 bases and J by 2 bases, and 16 bases separated the two germline ends. For the CDR3, the DNA is TGTGCCATCAGATTGTCGACAGGAACTAACACTGAAGCTTTCTTT. Encoded protein: CAIRLSTGTNTEAFF.

This clone occurred a few times. The gene calls are TRBV7-3 and TRBJ2-2; 8 nucleotides align to TRBD1. V shed 5 bases, J shed 6 bases, and the junction held 2 bases outside the gene matches. Germline CDR1 reads SGHTA; CDR2 reads FQGTGA. This CDR3 comprises 13 residues. The CDR3 loop is CASSLTGAGELFF. The CDR3 nucleotides read TGTGCCAGCAGCCTGACAGGGGCCGGGGAGCTGTTTTTT.

This chain connects TRBV9 to TRBJ2-2; TRBD1 matches at 12 bases. V lost 0 bases and J lost 5; bases outside the gene matches: 11. The CDR3 contains 19 residues. The germline gives CDR1 SGDLS, CDR2 YYNGEE. Here the CDR3 DNA reads TGTGCCAGCAGCGTAGATCTCCAAGGGACAGGGGGCAAAACCGGGGAGCTGTTTTTT. It specifies CASSVDLQGTGGKTGELFF.

This chain connects TRBV11-2 to TRBJ2-7; TRBD2 aligns across 7 bases. This CDR3 contains 15 residues. Germline V lookup: CDR1 SGHAT, CDR2 FQNNGV. The V gene end was trimmed by 4 bases and the J gene end by 1 base; junction bases not matched to a gene: 7. CDR3 in amino acids: CASSSRSGASYEQYF. The CDR3 nucleotides read TGTGCCAGCAGCTCCCGAAGCGGGGCATCCTACGAGCAGTACTTC.

This clone was counted between two and nine times. This rearrangement joins TRBV19 to TRBJ1-3, with a possible D match to TRBD1 (6 bases). The CDR3 extends over 22 amino acids. Trimming stripped 2 bases from V and 0 bases from J, with 29 bases between. CDR1 and CDR2 (germline): LNHDA, SQIVND (reference sequence). CDR3 in amino acids: CASSIPTERVPLGGHSGNTIYF. The CDR3 coding sequence is TGTGCCAGTAGTATACCAACAGAGAGGGTCCCTTTAGGGGGACACTCTGGAAACACCATATATTTT.

This clone was detected once. The genes are TRBV4-3 and TRBJ2-3, with TRBD1 matching 9 bases. V lost 3 bases, J lost 3 bases, and 7 bases stayed unmatched. CDR1 and CDR2 from the germline V gene are LGHNA and YSLEER. The CDR3 is 16 amino acids. The chain's CDR3 is CASSQDRGGMTDTQYF. Here the CDR3 DNA reads TGCGCCAGCAGCCAGGACAGGGGAGGTATGACAGATACGCAGTATTTT.

The chain links TRBV28 to TRBJ2-1; TRBD2 aligns across 9 bases. The V and J ends lost 2 bases and 5 bases, in that order; junction bases with no gene match: 13. CDR1 is MDHEN, CDR2 SYDVKM, per germline. The CDR3 has 18 residues. The CDR3 DNA reads TGTGCCAGCAGTTTAGGGGGTAGCGGGAGTCTCCCTAACAATGAGCAGTTCTTC. This encodes CASSLGGSGSLPNNEQFF.

This clone was counted once. This rearrangement joins TRBV7-9 to TRBJ1-1; tentatively, D is TRBD1 (5 bases). Germline CDR1 reads SEHNR; CDR2 reads FQNEAQ (reference sequence). V gave up 3 bases and J gave up 1 base, with 9 bases separating them. The CDR3 extends over 14 amino acids. The CDR3 nucleotides are TGTGCCAGCAGCTTCAATAGGGGGAACACTGAAGCTTTCTTT. It yields the protein CASSFNRGNTEAFF.

The sample holds one count of this clone. This chain links TRBV5-1 with TRBJ2-1; D is unresolved. This CDR3 is 13 amino acids long. Germline assignment: CDR1 SGHRS and CDR2 YFSETQ. With 5 bases removed from V and 5 bases from J, the gap between germline ends came to 11 bases. This CDR3 reads CASRMRGNNEQFF. CDR3 DNA: TGCGCCAGCAGAATGCGCGGCAACAATGAGCAGTTCTTC.

The count of this clone is one. The chain links TRBV11-2 to TRBJ2-5; D is possibly TRBD1 (5 bases). CDR1 SGHAT and CDR2 FQNNGV come from the germline V gene. V was pared by 2 bases and J by 4 bases, with 11 bases between. CDR3 length: 14 residues. The CDR3 sequence is CASSLQRQGETQYF. CDR3 sequence (DNA): TGTGCCAGCAGCTTACAACGGCAGGGAGAGACCCAGTACTTC.

V usage is TRBV27 and J usage is TRBJ2-7; 8 bases fit TRBD2. CDR1 MNHEY and CDR2 SMNVEV come from the germline V gene (reference sequence). V lost 3 bases to trimming and J lost 2 bases; unmatched junction nucleotides: 9. The CDR3 has 16 amino acids. CDR3 in amino acids: CASSFAGGLATYEQYF. CDR3 in DNA: TGTGCCAGCAGTTTCGCGGGGGGACTGGCCACCTACGAGCAGTACTTC.

The chain recombines TRBV7-9 with TRBJ1-6; tentatively, D is TRBD1 (5 bases). Trimming took 5 bases from V and 4 from J, leaving 15 bases between them. This CDR3 is 16 amino acids long. The germline CDR1 and CDR2 sequences are SEHNR and FQNEAQ (reference sequence). In nucleotides, the CDR3 is TGTGCCAGCAGCCACGCCGGGGGGTATTATAATTCACCCCTCCACTTT. Its translation is CASSHAGGYYNSPLHF.

V usage is TRBV27 and J usage is TRBJ2-7; 7 positions match TRBD1. This CDR3 is 17 amino acids long. V lost 4 bases and J lost 2; bases outside the gene matches: 14. Germline CDR1 MNHEY, CDR2 SMNVEV (reference sequence). DNA of the CDR3: TGTGCCAGCAGTTCTGGGACAGTCTTAAAAAGGCCCTACGAGCAGTACTTC. Protein: CASSSGTVLKRPYEQYF.

The chain joins TRBV28 to TRBJ2-7, with TRBD1 as a possible D gene (6 bases). The CDR3 spans 15 residues. V lost 3 bases, J lost 0 bases, and 12 bases lay in between. The V gene's germline CDR1 is MDHEN and CDR2 SYDVKM. DNA for the CDR3: TGTGCCAGCAGTTTGACCTCGACAGGCTCCTACGAGCAGTACTTC. It translates to CASSLTSTGSYEQYF.

This clone was observed a handful of times. This sequence joins TRBV2 and TRBJ1-3; D not resolved. With 2 bases removed from V and 1 base from J, the gap between germline ends came to 12 bases. CDR3 size: 16 residues. Germline CDR1 SNHLY, CDR2 FYNNEI. The CDR3 reads CASSETQSGSGNTIYF. For the CDR3, the DNA is TGTGCCAGCAGTGAAACCCAGAGCGGATCTGGAAACACCATATATTTT.

V gene TRBV5-1 combines with J gene TRBJ1-2, with 7 bases aligning to TRBD1. Germline V lookup: CDR1 SGHRS, CDR2 YFSETQ. Unmatched junction bases numbered 6, after V lost 2 bases and J lost 8 bases. The CDR3 extends over 13 amino acids. The CDR3 loop is CASSLEQGKGYTF. CDR3 nucleotides: TGCGCCAGCAGCTTAGAACAGGGGAAAGGCTACACCTTC.

This clone appeared a few times. The chain recombines TRBV5-4 with TRBJ2-6; 7 bases match TRBD1. Germline V lookup: CDR1 SGHNT, CDR2 YYREEE (reference sequence). There are 15 residues in the CDR3. The ends lost 5 bases at V and 7 bases at J; junction bases unmatched: 9. The CDR3 nucleotides are TGTGCCAGCAGGAGGGGACAGCCAGCAGCCAACGTCCTGACTTTC. It is translated as CASRRGQPAANVLTF. Drawing the rest from reference TRBV5-4 and TRBJ2-6, the complete variable domain is ETGVTQSPTHLIKTRGQQVTLRCSSQSGHNTVSWYQQALGQGPQFIFQYYREEENGRGNFPPRFSGLQFPNYSSELNVNALELDDSALYLCASRRGQPAANVLTFGAGSRLTVL.

The table lists this clone with a few counts. The genes are TRBV4-3 and TRBJ1-2, with a tentative D call TRBD1 (5 bases). Trimming pared 1 base from V and 1 base from J, leaving 13 bases between. Germline V CDR1 and CDR2: LGHNA, YSLEER. This CDR3 is 16 amino acids long. This chain's CDR3 is CASSQGRDSFNYGYTF. The DNA of the CDR3 is TGCGCCAGCAGCCAAGGACGGGACTCCTTTAACTATGGCTACACCTTC.

This clone was recorded a few times. The J gene is TRBJ2-2, the V gene TRBV5-4, with a tentative D call TRBD1 (5 bases). Looked up from germline, CDR1 is SGHNT and CDR2 is YYREEE (reference sequence). This CDR3 contains 16 residues. With 4 bases removed from V and 6 bases from J, the gap between germline ends came to 19 bases. The CDR3: CASSPSIGADAGELFF. Here the CDR3 DNA reads TGTGCCAGCAGCCCGTCGATAGGGGCTGACGCCGGGGAGCTGTTTTTT.

This rearrangement joins TRBV10-3 to TRBJ2-1; TRBD2 agrees at 9 bases. The CDR3 is 17 amino acids. Germline V gene lookup returns CDR1 ENHRY and CDR2 SYGVKD. With 1 base clipped from V and 2 bases from J, the junction kept 6 bases outside the gene matches. The CDR3 region has the DNA TGTGCCATCAGTGAGTTGGGGGTAGCGGGAGCCTACAATGAGCAGTTCTTC. Protein product: CAISELGVAGAYNEQFF.

The genes are TRBV6-4 and TRBJ2-2; 12 bases match TRBD1. In germline, CDR1 is MRHNA, CDR2 SNTAGT. CDR3 length: 16 residues. After removal of 5 bases from V and 3 bases from J, the junction contained 4 bases not matched to a gene. The CDR3 region is CASSPGTGGHTGELFF. The DNA for the CDR3 is TGTGCCAGCAGTCCTGGGACAGGGGGCCACACCGGGGAGCTGTTTTTT.

The V call is TRBV6-5, the J call TRBJ1-1; weak D call: TRBD1 (6 bases). The V end lost 1 base, the J end lost 0 bases, and 9 bases lay between the germline ends. Germline loops: CDR1 MNHEY, CDR2 SVGAGI. CDR3 length: 15 residues. The CDR3 here is CASSYWQGMNTEAFF. Here the CDR3 DNA reads TGTGCCAGCAGTTACTGGCAGGGGATGAACACTGAAGCTTTCTTT.

V usage is TRBV11-2 and J usage is TRBJ2-2, with TRBD2 matching 10 bases. Trimming removed 3 bases from V and 5 bases from J; junction bases left unmatched: 12. This CDR3 comprises 18 residues. Germline-derived CDR1 and CDR2 are SGHAT and FQNNGV. The CDR3 DNA reads as TGTGCCAGCAGCTTGGCGTCCCCGGGACTAGCGAGGACCGGGGAGCTGTTTTTT. Protein: CASSLASPGLARTGELFF.

The chain links TRBV5-1 to TRBJ2-5; 10 bases are shared with TRBD2. The J call may be mistaken, given a closer DNA end match to TRBJ2-7. The CDR3 has 15 amino acids. Germline CDR1 is SGHRS and CDR2 is YFSETQ. CDR3 bases: TGCGCCAGCAGCTTGGAAAGCGGGAGGGCCTTCGAGCAGTACTTC. It is translated as CASSLESGRAFEQYF.

The rearrangement links TRBV7-2 to TRBJ2-7; the D gene is possibly TRBD1 (6 bases). V was trimmed by 0 bases and J by 3 bases, leaving 9 bases between them. Germline CDR1 reads SGHTA; CDR2 reads FQGNSA. This CDR3 is 14 amino acids long. This CDR3 is CASSLAQGNYEQYF. The DNA of the CDR3 is TGTGCCAGCAGCTTAGCGCAGGGGAACTACGAGCAGTACTTC.